The clone carrying this T cell receptor beta chain has just one count. The data are from a study of blood T cell repertoires in COVID-19. The protocol was immunoSEQ multiplex PCR, while the TCRdb copy is restricted to in-frame clones and leaves out a portion. The sample contains around 200,000 clones, 80% to 90% of which appear only once. Sequencing input: peripheral blood. The clonotype comes from a man older than 75 with acute or convalescent COVID-19.

DNA for the CDR3: TGTGCCAGCCGTCGGGACAGCTCCTATAATTCACCCCTCCACTTT. Translated, it gives CASRRDSSYNSPLHF. This chain uses TRBV27 with TRBJ1-6; TRBD1 agrees at 7 bases. V was pared by 8 bases and J by 0 bases, with 4 bases of the junction left unmatched. The CDR3 is 15 amino acids. Germline values: CDR1 MNHEY, CDR2 SMNVEV (reference sequence).